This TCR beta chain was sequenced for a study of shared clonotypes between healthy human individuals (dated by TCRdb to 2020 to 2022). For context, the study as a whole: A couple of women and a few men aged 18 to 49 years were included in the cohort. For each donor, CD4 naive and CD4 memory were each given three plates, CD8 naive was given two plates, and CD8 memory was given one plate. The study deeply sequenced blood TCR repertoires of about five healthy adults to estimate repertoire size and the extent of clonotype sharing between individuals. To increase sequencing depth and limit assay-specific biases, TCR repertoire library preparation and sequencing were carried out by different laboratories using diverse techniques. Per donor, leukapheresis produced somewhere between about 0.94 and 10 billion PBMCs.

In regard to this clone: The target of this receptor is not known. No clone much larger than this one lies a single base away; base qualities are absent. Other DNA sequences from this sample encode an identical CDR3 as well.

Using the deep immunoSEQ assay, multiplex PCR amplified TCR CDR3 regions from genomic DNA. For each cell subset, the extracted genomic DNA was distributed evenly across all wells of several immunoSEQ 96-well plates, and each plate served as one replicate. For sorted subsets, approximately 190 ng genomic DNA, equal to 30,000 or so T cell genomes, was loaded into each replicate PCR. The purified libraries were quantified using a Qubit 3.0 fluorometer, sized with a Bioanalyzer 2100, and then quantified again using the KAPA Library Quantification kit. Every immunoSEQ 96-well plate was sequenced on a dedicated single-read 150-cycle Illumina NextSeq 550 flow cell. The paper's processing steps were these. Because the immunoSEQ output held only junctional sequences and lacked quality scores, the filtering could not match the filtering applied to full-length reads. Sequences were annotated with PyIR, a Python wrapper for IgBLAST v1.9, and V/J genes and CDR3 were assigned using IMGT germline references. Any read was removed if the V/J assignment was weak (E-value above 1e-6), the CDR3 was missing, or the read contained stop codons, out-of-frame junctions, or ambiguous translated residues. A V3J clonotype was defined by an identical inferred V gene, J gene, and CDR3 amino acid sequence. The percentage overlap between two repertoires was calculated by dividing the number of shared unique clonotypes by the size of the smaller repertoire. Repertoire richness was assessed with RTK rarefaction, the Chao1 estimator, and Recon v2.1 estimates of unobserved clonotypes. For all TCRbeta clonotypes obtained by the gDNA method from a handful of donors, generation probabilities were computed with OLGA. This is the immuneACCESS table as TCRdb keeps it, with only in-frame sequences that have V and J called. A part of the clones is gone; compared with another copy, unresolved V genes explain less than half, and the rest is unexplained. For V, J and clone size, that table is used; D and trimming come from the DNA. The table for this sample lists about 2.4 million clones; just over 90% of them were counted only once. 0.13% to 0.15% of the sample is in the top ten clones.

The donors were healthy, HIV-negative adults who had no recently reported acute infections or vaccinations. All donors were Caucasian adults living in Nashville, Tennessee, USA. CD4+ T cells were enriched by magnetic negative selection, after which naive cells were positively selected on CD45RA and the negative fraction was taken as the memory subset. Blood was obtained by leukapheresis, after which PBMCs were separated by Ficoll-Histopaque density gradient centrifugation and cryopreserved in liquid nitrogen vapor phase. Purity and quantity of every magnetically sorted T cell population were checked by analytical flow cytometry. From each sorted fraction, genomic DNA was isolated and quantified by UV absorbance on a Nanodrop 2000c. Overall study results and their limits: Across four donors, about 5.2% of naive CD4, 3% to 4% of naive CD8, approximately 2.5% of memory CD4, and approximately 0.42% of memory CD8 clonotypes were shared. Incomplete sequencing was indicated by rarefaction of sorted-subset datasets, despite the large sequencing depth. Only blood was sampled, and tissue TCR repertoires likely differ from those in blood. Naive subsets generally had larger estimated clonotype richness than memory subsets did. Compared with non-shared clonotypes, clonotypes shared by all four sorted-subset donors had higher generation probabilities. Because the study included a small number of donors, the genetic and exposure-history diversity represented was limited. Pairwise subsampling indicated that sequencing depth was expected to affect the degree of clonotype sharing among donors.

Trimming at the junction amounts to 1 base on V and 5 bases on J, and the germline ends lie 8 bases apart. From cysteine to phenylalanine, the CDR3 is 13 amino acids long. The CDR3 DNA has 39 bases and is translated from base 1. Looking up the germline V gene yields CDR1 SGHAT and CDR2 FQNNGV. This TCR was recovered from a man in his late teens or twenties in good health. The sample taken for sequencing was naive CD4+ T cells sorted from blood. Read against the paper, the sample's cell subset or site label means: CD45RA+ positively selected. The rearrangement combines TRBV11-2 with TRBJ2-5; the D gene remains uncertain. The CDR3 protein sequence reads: CASSLVGLETQYF. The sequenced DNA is TGTGCCAGCAGCTTAGTAGGGTTGGAGACCCAGTACTTC.